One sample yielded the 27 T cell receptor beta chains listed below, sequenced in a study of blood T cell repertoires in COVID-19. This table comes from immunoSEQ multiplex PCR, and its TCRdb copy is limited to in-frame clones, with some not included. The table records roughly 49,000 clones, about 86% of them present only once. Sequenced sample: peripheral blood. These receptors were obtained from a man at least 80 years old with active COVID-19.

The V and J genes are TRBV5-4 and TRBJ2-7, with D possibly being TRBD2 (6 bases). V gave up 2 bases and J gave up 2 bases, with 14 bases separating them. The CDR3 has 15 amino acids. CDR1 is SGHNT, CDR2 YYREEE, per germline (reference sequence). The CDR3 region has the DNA TGTGCCAGCAGCTTATTCGGGACTCGTCCCTACGAGCAGTACTTC. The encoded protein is CASSLFGTRPYEQYF.

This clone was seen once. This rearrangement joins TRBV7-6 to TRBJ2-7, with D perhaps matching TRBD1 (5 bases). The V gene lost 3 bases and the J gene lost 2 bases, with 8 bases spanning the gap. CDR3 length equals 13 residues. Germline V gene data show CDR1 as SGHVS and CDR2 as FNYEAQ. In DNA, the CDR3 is TGTGCCAGCAGCTTGTGGGGCACCTACGAGCAGTACTTC. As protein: CASSLWGTYEQYF.

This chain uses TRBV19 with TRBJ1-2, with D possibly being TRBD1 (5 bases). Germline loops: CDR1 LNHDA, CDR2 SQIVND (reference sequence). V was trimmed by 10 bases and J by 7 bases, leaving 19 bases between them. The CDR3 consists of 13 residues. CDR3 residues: CATSPQVHFGYTF. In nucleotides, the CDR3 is TGTGCCACCAGCCCACAGGTCCACTTTGGCTACACCTTC.

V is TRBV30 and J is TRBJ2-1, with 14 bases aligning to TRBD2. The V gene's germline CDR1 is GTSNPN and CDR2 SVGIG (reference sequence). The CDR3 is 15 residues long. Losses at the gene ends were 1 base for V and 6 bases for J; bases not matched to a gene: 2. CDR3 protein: CAWSEGLAGVNEQFF. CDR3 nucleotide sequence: TGTGCCTGGAGTGAGGGACTAGCGGGGGTCAATGAGCAGTTCTTC.

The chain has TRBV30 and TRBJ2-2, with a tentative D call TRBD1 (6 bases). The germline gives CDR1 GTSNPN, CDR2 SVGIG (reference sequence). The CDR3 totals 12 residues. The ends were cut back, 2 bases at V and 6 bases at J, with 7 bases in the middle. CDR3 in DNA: TGTGCCTGGAGTCAGGGGCCCGGGGAGCTGTTTTTT. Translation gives CAWSQGPGELFF. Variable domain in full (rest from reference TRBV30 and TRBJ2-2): SQTIHQWPATLVQPVGSPLSLECTVEGTSNPNLYWYRQAAGRGLQLLFYSVGIGQISSEVPQNLSASRPQDRQFILSSKKLLLSDSGFYLCAWSQGPGELFFGEGSRLTVL.

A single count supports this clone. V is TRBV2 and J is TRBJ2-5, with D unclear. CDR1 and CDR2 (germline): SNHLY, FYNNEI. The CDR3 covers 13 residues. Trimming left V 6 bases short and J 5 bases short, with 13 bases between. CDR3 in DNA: TGTGCCAGCAGCCTCCGGTCATTGGAGACCCAGTACTTC. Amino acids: CASSLRSLETQYF.

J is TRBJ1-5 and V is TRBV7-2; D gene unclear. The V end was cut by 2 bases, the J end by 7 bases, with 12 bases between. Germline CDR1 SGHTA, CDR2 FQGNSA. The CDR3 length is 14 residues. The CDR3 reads CASSLYGYGQPQHF. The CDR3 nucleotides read TGTGCCAGCAGCTTATACGGGTACGGGCAGCCCCAGCATTTT.

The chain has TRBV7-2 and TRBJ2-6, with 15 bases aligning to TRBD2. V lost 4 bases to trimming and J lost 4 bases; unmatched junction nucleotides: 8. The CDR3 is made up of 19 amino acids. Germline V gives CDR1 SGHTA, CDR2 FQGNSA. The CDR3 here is CASSSWTSGRARGANVLTF. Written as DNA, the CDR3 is TGTGCCAGCAGCTCTTGGACTAGCGGGAGGGCGCGGGGGGCCAACGTCCTGACTTTC.

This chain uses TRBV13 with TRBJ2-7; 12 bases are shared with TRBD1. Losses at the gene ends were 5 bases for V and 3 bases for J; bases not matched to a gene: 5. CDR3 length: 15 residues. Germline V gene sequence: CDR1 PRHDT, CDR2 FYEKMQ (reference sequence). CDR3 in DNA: TGTGCCAGCAGCGCGGGACAGGGGGCCAGCTACGAGCAGTACTTC. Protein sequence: CASSAGQGASYEQYF.

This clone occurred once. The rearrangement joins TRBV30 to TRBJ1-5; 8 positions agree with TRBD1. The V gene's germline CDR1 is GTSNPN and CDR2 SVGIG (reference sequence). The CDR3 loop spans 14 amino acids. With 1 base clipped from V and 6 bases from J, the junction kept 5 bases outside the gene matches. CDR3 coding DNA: TGTGCCTGGAGTGGGGGACAGGTTGGTCAGCCCCAGCATTTT. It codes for CAWSGGQVGQPQHF.

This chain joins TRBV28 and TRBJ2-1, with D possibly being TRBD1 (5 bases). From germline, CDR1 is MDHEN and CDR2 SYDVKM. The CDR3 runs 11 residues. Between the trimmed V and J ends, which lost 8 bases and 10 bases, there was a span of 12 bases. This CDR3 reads CASEFSGEQFF. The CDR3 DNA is TGTGCCAGCGAGTTTTCAGGGGAGCAGTTCTTC.

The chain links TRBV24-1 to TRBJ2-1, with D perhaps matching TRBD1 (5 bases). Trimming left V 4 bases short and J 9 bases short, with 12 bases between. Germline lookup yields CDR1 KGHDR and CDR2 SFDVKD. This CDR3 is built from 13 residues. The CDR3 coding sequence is TGTGCCACCAGTGAGTTCCAGGGCGGTGAGCAGTTCTTC. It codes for CATSEFQGGEQFF.

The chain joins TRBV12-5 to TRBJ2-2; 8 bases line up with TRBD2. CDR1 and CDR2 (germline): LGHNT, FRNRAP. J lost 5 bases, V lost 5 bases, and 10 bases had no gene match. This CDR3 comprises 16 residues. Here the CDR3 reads CASGVPGLGETGELFF. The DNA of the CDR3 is TGTGCTAGTGGTGTCCCGGGACTAGGGGAGACCGGGGAGCTGTTTTTT.

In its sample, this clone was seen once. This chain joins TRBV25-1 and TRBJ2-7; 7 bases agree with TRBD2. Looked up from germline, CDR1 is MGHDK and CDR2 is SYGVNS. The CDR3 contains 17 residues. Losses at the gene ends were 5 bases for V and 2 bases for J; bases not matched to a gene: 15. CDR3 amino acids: CASSSARGGRDAYEQYF. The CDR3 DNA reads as TGTGCCAGCAGTTCCGCACGGGGAGGGAGAGATGCCTACGAGCAGTACTTC.

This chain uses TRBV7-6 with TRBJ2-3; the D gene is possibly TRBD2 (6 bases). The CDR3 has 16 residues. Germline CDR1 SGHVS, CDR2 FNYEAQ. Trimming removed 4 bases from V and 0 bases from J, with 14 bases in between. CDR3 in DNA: TGTGCCAGCAGCTCCCAGACTAGAGCAAGCACAGATACGCAGTATTTT. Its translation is CASSSQTRASTDTQYF.

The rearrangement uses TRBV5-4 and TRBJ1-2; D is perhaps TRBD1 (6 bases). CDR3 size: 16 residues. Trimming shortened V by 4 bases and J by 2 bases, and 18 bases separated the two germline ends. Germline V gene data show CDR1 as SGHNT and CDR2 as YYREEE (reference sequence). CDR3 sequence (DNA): TGTGCCAGCAGCCGGTTGGGGGCGTCTGGGAACTATGGCTACACCTTC. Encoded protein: CASSRLGASGNYGYTF.

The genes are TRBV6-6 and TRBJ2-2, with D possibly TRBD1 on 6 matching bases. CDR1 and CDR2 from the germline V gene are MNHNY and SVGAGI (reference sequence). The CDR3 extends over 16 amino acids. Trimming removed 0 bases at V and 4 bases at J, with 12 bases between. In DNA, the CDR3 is TGTGCCAGCAGTTACTCCTGGGACAACCCCACCGGGGAGCTGTTTTTT. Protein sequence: CASSYSWDNPTGELFF.

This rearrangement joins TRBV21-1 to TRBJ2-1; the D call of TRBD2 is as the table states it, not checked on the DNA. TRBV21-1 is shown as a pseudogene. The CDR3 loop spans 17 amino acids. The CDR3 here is CASSKAPREGLRDEQFF. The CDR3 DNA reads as TGTGCCAGCAGCAAAGCCCCGAGAGAGGGACTACGGGATGAGCAGTTCTTC.

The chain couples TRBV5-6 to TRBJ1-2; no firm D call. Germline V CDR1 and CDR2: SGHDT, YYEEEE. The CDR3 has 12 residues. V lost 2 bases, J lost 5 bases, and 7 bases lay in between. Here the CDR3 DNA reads TGTGCCAGCAGCTTTAGAGAATATGGCTACACCTTC. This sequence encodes CASSFREYGYTF.

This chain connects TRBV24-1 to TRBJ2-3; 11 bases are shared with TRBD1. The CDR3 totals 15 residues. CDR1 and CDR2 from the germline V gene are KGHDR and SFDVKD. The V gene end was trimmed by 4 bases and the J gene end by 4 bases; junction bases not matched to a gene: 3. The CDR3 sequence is CATSDEGQGADTQYF. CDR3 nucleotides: TGTGCCACCAGTGACGAGGGACAGGGGGCAGATACGCAGTATTTT.

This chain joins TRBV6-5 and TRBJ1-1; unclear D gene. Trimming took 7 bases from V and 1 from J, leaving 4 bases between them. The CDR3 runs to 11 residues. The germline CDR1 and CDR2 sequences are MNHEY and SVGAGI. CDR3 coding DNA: TGTGCCAGCACGCGGAACACTGAAGCTTTCTTT. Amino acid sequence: CASTRNTEAFF.

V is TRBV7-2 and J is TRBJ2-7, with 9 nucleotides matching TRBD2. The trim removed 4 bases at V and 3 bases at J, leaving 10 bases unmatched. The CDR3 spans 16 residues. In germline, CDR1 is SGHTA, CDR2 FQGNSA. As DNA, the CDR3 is TGTGCCAGCAGCTCTCCCCCCTTAGCGGGAGTCTACGAGCAGTACTTC. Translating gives CASSSPPLAGVYEQYF.

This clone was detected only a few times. The CDR3 region has the DNA TGTGCCAGCAGCTTACAACAGGGAAAGCAGTTCTTC. It specifies CASSLQQGKQFF. This sequence joins TRBV7-9 and TRBJ2-1, with D possibly matching TRBD1 (6 bases). The CDR3 consists of 12 residues. Deletions cut 2 bases from V and 11 bases from J, with 10 bases between. The germline V gene has CDR1 SEHNR and CDR2 FQNEAQ (reference sequence).

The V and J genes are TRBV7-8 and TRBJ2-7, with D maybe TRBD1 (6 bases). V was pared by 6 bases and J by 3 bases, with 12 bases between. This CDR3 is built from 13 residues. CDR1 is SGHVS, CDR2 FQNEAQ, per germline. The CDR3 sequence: CASSLDRVYEQYF. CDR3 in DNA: TGTGCCAGCAGTTTGGACAGAGTCTACGAGCAGTACTTC.

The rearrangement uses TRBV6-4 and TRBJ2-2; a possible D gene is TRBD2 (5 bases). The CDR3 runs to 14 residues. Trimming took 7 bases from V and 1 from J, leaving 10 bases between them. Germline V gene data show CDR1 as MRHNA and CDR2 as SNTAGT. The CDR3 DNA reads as TGTGCCAGCAAGCGGAGTGTGAACACCGGGGAGCTGTTTTTT. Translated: CASKRSVNTGELFF.

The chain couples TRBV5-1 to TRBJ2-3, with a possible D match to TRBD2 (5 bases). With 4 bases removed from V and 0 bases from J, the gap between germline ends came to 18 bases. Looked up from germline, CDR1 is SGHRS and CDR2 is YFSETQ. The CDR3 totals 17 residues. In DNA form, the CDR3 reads TGCGCCAGCAGCCCCCGCCTGAGAGCGGAAAGCACAGATACGCAGTATTTT. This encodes CASSPRLRAESTDTQYF.

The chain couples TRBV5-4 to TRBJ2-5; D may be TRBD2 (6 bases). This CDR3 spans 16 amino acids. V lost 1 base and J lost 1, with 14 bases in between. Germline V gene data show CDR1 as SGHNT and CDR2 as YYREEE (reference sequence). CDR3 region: CASSLNPGEGQETQYF. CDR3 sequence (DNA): TGTGCCAGCAGCTTGAATCCGGGAGAGGGCCAAGAGACCCAGTACTTC.